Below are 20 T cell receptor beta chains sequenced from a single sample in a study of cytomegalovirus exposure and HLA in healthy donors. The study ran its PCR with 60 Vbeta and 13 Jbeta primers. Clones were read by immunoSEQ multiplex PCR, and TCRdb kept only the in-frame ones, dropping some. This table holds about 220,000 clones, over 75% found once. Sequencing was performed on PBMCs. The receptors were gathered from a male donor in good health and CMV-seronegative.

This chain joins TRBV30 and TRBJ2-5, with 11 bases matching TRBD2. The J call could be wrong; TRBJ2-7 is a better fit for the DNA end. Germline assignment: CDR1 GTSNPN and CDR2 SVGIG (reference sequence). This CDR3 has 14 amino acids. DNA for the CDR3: TGTGCCTGGACTAGCGGGGGGTCCTCCTACGAGCAGTACTTC. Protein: CAWTSGGSSYEQYF.

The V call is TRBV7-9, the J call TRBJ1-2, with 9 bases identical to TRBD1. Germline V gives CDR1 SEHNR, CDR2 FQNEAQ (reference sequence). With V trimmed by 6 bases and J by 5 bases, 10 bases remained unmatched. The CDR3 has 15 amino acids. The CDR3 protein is CASSSWTGTGYGYTF. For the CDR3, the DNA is TGTGCCAGCAGTTCCTGGACAGGGACAGGGTATGGCTACACCTTC.

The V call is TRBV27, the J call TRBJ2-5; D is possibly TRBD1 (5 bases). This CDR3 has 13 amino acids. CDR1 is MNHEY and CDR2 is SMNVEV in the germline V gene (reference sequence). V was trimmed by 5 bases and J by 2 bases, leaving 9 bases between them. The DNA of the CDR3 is TGTGCCAGCAGTCGCGACAGACAAGAGACCCAGTACTTC. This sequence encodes CASSRDRQETQYF.

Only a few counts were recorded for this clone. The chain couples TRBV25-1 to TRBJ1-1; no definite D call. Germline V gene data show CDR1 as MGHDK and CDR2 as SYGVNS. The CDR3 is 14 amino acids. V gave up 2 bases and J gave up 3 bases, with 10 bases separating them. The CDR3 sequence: CASSEEGLDTEAFF. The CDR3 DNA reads TGTGCCAGCAGTGAAGAGGGCCTCGACACTGAAGCTTTCTTT.

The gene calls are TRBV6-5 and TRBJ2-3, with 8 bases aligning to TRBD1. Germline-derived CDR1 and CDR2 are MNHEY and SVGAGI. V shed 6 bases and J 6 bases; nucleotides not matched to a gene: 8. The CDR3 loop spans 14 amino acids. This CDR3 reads CASRRSGQVDTQYF. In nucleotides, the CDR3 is TGTGCCAGCAGACGCTCGGGACAGGTCGATACGCAGTATTTT.

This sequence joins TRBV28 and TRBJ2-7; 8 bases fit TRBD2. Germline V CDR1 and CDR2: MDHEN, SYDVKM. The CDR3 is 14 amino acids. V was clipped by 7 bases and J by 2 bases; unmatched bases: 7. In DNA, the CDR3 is TGTGCCAGCACCGAAAGCGGGAGAACCTACGAGCAGTACTTC. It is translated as CASTESGRTYEQYF. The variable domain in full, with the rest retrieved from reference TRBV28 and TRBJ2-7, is DVKVTQSSRYLVKRTGEKVFLECVQDMDHENMFWYRQDPGLGLRLIYFSYDVKMKEKGDIPEGYSVSREKKERFSLILESASTNQTSMYLCASTESGRTYEQYFGPGTRLTVT.

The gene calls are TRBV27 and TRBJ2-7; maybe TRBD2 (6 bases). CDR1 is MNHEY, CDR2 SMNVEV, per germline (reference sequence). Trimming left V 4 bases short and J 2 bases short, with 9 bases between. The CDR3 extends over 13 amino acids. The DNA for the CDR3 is TGTGCCAGCAGTTGGGAGGCTACCTACGAGCAGTACTTC. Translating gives CASSWEATYEQYF.

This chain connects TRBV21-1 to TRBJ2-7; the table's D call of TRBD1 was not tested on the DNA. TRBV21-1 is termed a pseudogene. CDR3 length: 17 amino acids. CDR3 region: CASSKVIGGARRGEQYF. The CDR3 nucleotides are TGTGCCAGCAGCAAAGTTATTGGGGGCGCGAGAAGGGGCGAGCAGTACTTC.

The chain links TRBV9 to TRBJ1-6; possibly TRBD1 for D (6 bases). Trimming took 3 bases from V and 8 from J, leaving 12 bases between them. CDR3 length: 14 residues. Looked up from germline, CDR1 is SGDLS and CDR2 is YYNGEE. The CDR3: CASSAGQWDSPLHF. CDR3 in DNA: TGTGCCAGCAGCGCTGGACAGTGGGATTCACCCCTCCACTTT.

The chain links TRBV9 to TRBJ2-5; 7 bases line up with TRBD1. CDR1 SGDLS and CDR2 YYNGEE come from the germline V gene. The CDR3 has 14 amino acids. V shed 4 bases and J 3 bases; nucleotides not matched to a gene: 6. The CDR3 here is CASSPRDREETQYF. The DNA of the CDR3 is TGTGCCAGCAGCCCTCGGGACAGAGAAGAGACCCAGTACTTC.

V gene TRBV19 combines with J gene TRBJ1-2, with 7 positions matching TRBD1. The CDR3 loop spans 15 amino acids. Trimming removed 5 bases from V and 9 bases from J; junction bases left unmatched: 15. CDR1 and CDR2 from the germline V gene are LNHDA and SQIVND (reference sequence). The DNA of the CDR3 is TGTGCCAGTAGTTTTAGAGGGGGCCCGGGTAATCGCTACACCTTC. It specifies CASSFRGGPGNRYTF.

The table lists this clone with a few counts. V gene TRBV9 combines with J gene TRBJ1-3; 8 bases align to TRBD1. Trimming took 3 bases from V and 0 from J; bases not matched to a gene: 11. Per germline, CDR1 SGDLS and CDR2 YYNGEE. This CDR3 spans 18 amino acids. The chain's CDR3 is CASSEGRDRLLSGNTIYF. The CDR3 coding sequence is TGTGCCAGCAGCGAGGGGAGGGACAGGCTCCTCTCTGGAAACACCATATATTTT.

This chain's CDR3 is CASSTGLAGGDSYEQYF. The DNA of the CDR3 is TGCGCCAGCAGCACTGGACTAGCGGGGGGAGACTCCTACGAGCAGTACTTC. The chain recombines TRBV5-1 with TRBJ2-7; 14 bases are shared with TRBD2. CDR3 length: 17 residues. Trimming removed 4 bases from V and 0 bases from J; junction bases left unmatched: 6. CDR1 and CDR2 (germline): SGHRS, YFSETQ.

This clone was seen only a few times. The chain's CDR3 is CASSRDRETFF. The DNA for the CDR3 is TGTGCCAGCAGCCGGGACAGGGAAACTTTCTTT. The gene calls are TRBV11-3 and TRBJ1-1; 9 nucleotides align to TRBD1. V was pared by 5 bases and J by 12 bases, with 4 bases of the junction left unmatched. The CDR3 has 11 amino acids. In germline, CDR1 is SGHNT, CDR2 YENEEA.

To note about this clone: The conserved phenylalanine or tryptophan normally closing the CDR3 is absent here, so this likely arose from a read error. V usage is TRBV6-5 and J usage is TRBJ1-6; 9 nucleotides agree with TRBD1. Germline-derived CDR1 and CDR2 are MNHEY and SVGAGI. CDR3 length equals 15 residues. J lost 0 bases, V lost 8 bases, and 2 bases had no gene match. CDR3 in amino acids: CASGTGSSYNSPLHL. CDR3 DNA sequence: TGTGCCAGCGGGACAGGGAGCTCCTATAATTCACCCCTCCACTTG.

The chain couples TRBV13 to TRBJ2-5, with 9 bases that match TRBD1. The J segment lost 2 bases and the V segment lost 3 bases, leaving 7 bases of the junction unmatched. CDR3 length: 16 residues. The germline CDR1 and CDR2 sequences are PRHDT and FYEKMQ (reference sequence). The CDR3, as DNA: TGTGCCAGCAGCTTCCCGGGACAGGGTGGACAAGAGACCCAGTACTTC. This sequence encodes CASSFPGQGGQETQYF.

CDR3 nucleotides: TGCGCCAGCAGTGTCCTAGCGGGGGGGCAAGACGGGGAGCTGTTTTTT. Protein: CASSVLAGGQDGELFF. V is TRBV5-1 and J is TRBJ2-2; 12 nucleotides agree with TRBD2. J was trimmed by 7 bases and V by 5 bases; bases with no gene match: 9. The CDR3 consists of 16 residues. Germline V lookup: CDR1 SGHRS, CDR2 YFSETQ.

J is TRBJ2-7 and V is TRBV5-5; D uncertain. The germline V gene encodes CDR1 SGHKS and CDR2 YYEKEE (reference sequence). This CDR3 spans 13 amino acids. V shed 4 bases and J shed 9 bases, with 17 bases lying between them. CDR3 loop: CASSPRSPPVQYF. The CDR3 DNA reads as TGTGCCAGCAGCCCGCGCTCTCCCCCCGTGCAGTACTTC.

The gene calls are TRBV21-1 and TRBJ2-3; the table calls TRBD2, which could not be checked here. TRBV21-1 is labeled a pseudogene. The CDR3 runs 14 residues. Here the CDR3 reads CASSPTTSVDTQYF. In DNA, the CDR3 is TGTGCCAGCAGTCCCACGACTAGCGTGGATACGCAGTATTTT.

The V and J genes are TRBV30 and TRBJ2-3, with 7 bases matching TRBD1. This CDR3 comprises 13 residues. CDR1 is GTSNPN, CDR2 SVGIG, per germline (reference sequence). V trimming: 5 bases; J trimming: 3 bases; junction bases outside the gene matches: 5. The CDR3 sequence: CAWAVQGTDTQYF. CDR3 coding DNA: TGTGCCTGGGCCGTACAGGGGACAGATACGCAGTATTTT.